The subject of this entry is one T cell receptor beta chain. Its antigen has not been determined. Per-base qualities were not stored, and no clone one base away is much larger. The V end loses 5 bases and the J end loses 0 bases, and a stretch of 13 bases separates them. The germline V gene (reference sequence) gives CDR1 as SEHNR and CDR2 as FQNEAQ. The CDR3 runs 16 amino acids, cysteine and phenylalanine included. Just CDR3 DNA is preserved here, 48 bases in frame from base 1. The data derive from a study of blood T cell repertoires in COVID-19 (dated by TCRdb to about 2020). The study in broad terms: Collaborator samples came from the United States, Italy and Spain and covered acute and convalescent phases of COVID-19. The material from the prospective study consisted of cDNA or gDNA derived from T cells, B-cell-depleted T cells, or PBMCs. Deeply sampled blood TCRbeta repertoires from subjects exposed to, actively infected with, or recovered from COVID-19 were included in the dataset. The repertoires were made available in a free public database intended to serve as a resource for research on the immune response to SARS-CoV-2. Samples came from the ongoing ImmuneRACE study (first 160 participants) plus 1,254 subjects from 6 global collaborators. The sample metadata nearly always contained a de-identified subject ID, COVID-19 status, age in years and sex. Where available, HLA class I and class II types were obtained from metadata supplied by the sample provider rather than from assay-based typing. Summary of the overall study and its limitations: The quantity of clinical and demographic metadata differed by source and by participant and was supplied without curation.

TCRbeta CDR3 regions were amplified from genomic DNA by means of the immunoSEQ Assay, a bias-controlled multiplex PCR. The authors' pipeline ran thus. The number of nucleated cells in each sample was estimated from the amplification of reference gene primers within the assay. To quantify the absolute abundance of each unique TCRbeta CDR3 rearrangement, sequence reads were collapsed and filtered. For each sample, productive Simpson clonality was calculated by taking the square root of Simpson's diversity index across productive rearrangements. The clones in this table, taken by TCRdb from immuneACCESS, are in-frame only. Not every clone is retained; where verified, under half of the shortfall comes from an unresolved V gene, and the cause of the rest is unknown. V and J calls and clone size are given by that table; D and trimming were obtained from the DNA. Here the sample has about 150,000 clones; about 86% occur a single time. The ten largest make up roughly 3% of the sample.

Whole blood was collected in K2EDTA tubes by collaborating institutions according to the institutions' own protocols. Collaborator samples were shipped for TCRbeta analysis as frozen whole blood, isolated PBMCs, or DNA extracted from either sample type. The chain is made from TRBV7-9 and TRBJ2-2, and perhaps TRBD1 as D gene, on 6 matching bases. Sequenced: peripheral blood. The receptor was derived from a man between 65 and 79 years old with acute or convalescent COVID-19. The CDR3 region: CASSDRQASNTGELFF. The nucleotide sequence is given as TGTGCCAGCAGCGATCGACAGGCTTCGAACACCGGGGAGCTGTTTTTT.